This TCR beta chain is from a study of blood T cell repertoires in COVID-19. Study-wide context: The United States, Italy and Spain supplied acute and convalescent COVID-19 samples.

Trimming took 3 bases from V and 13 from J, leaving 16 bases between them. Germline V gene lookup returns CDR1 MGHRA and CDR2 YSYEKL. This CDR3 comprises 13 residues. Study processing details: Reference gene primer amplification yielded estimated nucleated cell counts. Clones were sequenced by immunoSEQ multiplex PCR, and TCRdb holds only the in-frame ones, with some missing. Clone size and the V and J calls come from that table; the DNA yielded D and trimming. The repertoire has roughly 400,000 clones, under 90% of them found once; the top ten carry less than 2%. This clone was detected once. Adults between roughly 18 and 90 years of age took part from more than 20 US areas.

J is TRBJ2-1 and V is TRBV4-1; D might be TRBD2 (5 bases). This TCR derives from a woman aged 30 to 39 who had recovered from COVID-19. Sequences were obtained from PBMCs or T cells enriched from blood (not recorded which). The DNA of the CDR3 is TGCGCCAGCAGCCATGGCCCACTAGATGGACAGTTCTTC. Translated, it gives CASSHGPLDGQFF.